This T cell receptor beta chain is drawn from a study of T cell clonality in common variable immunodeficiency. Study-level points and caveats: Compared with controls, CVID subjects had fewer shared TCRbeta clones. CVID subjects showed higher TCRbeta clonality than healthy controls.

The CDR3 runs to 16 residues. Looked up from germline, CDR1 is DFQATT and CDR2 is SNEGSKA (reference sequence). With 3 bases removed from V and 4 bases from J, the gap between germline ends came to 21 bases. This clone was counted many times. Its antigen is undetermined. From the germline J gene comes the end of the CDR3, since the read stops 3 residues before it. Caucasian heritage predominated among both patients and controls. Sequenced by immunoSEQ multiplex PCR; TCRdb stores in-frame clones only, minus some. Sampling found 25,000 to 35,000 clones, none seen once. The chain links TRBV20-1 to TRBJ1-1, with D maybe TRBD1 (5 bases). Sequencing was performed on peripheral blood mononuclear cells. The receptor was isolated from a person aged 18-70 years in good health. CDR3 bases read: TGCAGTGCTAGGCCAAGGGGAAGGGCAGTGGGCACTGAA. Residues: CSARPRGRAVGTE. The entire CDR3 is CSARPRGRAVGTEAFF.